The 31 T cell receptor beta chains given below trace back to one sample, sequenced in a study of T cells in Graves' hyperthyroidism and ophthalmopathy. RNA transcripts provided the source from which TCR beta CDR3 regions were amplified. RT-PCR in the first round (using the HTBI primer set) targeted the TCR CDR3. TCRdb re-called the multiplex PCR reads with MiXCR, one entry per CDR3 protein. The sample contains under 300,000 distinct CDR3 sequences, about 16% of which appear only once. Source material: blood. These receptor sequences come from a woman between 45 and 65 years old with Graves' hyperthyroidism that later progressed to Graves' ophthalmopathy.

This clonotype came up many times. The V gene is TRBV7-6, the J gene TRBJ2-5; 7 nucleotides match TRBD1. Germline trimming cut 2 bases from V and 5 bases from J; bases unmatched to any gene: 8. The CDR3 consists of 15 residues. Germline V gives CDR1 SGHVS, CDR2 FNYEAQ. The CDR3 DNA reads TGTGCCAGCAGCTTAATGACAGGGAGTAAGGAGACCCAGTACTTC. Translation gives CASSLMTGSKETQYF.

The chain has TRBV20-1 and TRBJ1-1; no clear D gene. Germline CDR1 reads DFQATT; CDR2 reads SNEGSKA (reference sequence). This CDR3 contains 14 residues. Trimming left V 6 bases short and J 0 bases short, with 14 bases between. The CDR3 region has the DNA TGCAGTGCACAGATGGGCGGTATGAACACTGAAGCTTTCTTT. This encodes CSAQMGGMNTEAFF.

This chain uses TRBV7-9 with TRBJ2-7; TRBD2 aligns across 13 bases. Germline V CDR1 and CDR2: SEHNR, FQNEAQ (reference sequence). V gave up 4 bases and J gave up 1 base; unmatched junction bases: 7. The CDR3 spans 17 residues. The CDR3 bases are TGTGCCAGCAGCTCCGGACTAGCGGGAGTTCGGTCCTACGAGCAGTACTTC. This sequence encodes CASSSGLAGVRSYEQYF.

This clonotype was observed a few times. V and J are TRBV20-1 and TRBJ2-1, with 12 bases aligning to TRBD2. The J segment lost 0 bases and the V segment lost 5 bases, leaving 2 bases of the junction unmatched. Per germline, CDR1 DFQATT and CDR2 SNEGSKA (reference sequence). The CDR3 length is 15 residues. In DNA form, the CDR3 reads TGCAGTGCTCTGACTAGCGGGAGCTCCTACAATGAGCAGTTCTTC. Translation gives CSALTSGSSYNEQFF.

The CDR3 here is CASMVASGSDEQFF. CDR3 nucleotides: TGCGCCAGCATGGTAGCTAGCGGGAGCGATGAGCAGTTCTTC. The chain carries TRBV5-1 and TRBJ2-1, with 10 bases identical to TRBD2. Germline lookup yields CDR1 SGHRS and CDR2 YFSETQ. V was pared by 6 bases and J by 8 bases, with 8 bases of the junction left unmatched. The CDR3 length is 14 residues.

A single count supports this clonotype. The limits of the CDR3 on the DNA are not certain, so only TCRdb's listed CDR3 is given. The chain recombines TRBV9 with TRBJ2-7. Germline V lookup: CDR1 SGDLS, CDR2 YYNGEE. From its first to its last residue, the CDR3 has 15 amino acids. This chain's CDR3 is CASSVGIGAKNIRYF.

This clonotype has ten or more counts. The chain has TRBV27 and TRBJ2-3; 10 nucleotides match TRBD2. The J segment lost 1 base and the V segment lost 6 bases, leaving 4 bases of the junction unmatched. CDR1 is MNHEY and CDR2 is SMNVEV in the germline V gene (reference sequence). The CDR3 length is 15 residues. This chain's CDR3 is CASRRGTSGTDTQYF. CDR3 in DNA: TGTGCCAGCAGGAGGGGGACTAGCGGCACAGATACGCAGTATTTT.

This clonotype was counted between two and nine times. The V gene is TRBV27, the J gene TRBJ2-1; tentatively, D is TRBD2 (6 bases). V was shortened by 5 bases and J by 8 bases, with 25 bases between the two germline ends. The CDR3 consists of 17 residues. Germline CDR1 reads MNHEY; CDR2 reads SMNVEV (reference sequence). Written as DNA, the CDR3 is TGTGCCAGCAGTACACTTACGACTAGTGGGAGAACAGATGAGCAGTTCTTC. Its protein is CASSTLTTSGRTDEQFF.

Many counts were recorded for this clonotype. The chain carries TRBV20-1 and TRBJ2-5; TRBD2 matches at 9 bases. This CDR3 region has 16 residues. With 3 bases clipped from V and 5 bases from J, the junction kept 13 bases outside the gene matches. Germline assignment: CDR1 DFQATT and CDR2 SNEGSKA (reference sequence). The CDR3 DNA follows: TGCAGTGCTAGCCGACTCGCGGGAGGGCGCGGGGAGACCCAGTACTTC. It specifies CSASRLAGGRGETQYF.

The chain is built from TRBV4-1 and TRBJ2-1; 8 nucleotides match TRBD1. CDR3 length: 15 residues. Germline assignment: CDR1 MGHRA and CDR2 YSYEKL. Losses at the gene ends were 1 base for V and 4 bases for J; bases not matched to a gene: 3. CDR3 DNA: TGCGCCAGCAGCCAAGCAGGGGGCAGTTACAATGAGCAGTTCTTC. Translation: CASSQAGGSYNEQFF.

This clonotype was seen at least ten times. V is TRBV28 and J is TRBJ1-2; no reliable D call. CDR3 length: 12 residues. Germline V lookup: CDR1 MDHEN, CDR2 SYDVKM. Trimming took 1 base from V and 4 from J, leaving 4 bases between them. The CDR3 bases are TGTGCCAGCAGTTTATCTGGCTATGGCTACACCTTC. Protein product: CASSLSGYGYTF.

This clonotype was seen many times. V and J are TRBV6-1 and TRBJ2-5; the match to TRBD2 covers 10 bases. The CDR3 extends over 15 amino acids. Germline CDR1 and CDR2: MNHNS and SASEGT. The junction had 11 bases not matched to a gene; V was cut back by 8 bases and J by 5 bases. CDR3 nucleotide sequence: TGTGCCAGCTCTCTTGGTCTAGCGGGAGTGGAGACCCAGTACTTC. Translating it yields CASSLGLAGVETQYF.

This clonotype was seen at least ten times. V and J are TRBV19 and TRBJ2-2, with D maybe TRBD2 (6 bases). CDR3 length: 17 amino acids. Trimming took 5 bases from V and 6 from J, leaving 22 bases between them. CDR1 and CDR2 (germline): LNHDA, SQIVND (reference sequence). Here the CDR3 reads CASSSQSSEGGAGELFF. The DNA of the CDR3 is TGTGCCAGTAGTTCCCAGTCTAGCGAAGGTGGCGCCGGGGAGCTGTTTTTT. The full variable domain, with the rest looked up from reference TRBV19 and TRBJ2-2, is DGGITQSPKYLFRKEGQNVTLSCEQNLNHDAMYWYRQDPGQGLRLIYYSQIVNDFQKGDIAEGYSVSREKKESFPLTVTSAQKNPTAFYLCASSSQSSEGGAGELFFGEGSRLTVL.

The J gene is TRBJ2-2, the V gene TRBV28; D might be TRBD1 (5 bases). V was trimmed by 9 bases and J by 7 bases, leaving 12 bases between them. Germline V gene data show CDR1 as MDHEN and CDR2 as SYDVKM. The CDR3 runs to 12 residues. The CDR3 here is CASEDTGGELFF. In nucleotides, the CDR3 is TGTGCCAGTGAGGACACCGGCGGGGAGCTGTTTTTT.

This clonotype was recorded many times. V usage is TRBV7-9 and J usage is TRBJ1-2; no reliable D call. Trimming shortened V by 3 bases and J by 6 bases, and 8 bases separated the two germline ends. The CDR3 loop spans 12 amino acids. Germline-derived CDR1 and CDR2 are SEHNR and FQNEAQ (reference sequence). This CDR3 is CASSLNTDGYTF. The DNA for the CDR3 is TGTGCCAGCAGCTTGAATACTGATGGCTACACCTTC.

This clonotype has ten or more counts. The chain is built from TRBV28 and TRBJ1-2; the D is unclear. With 5 bases removed from V and 3 bases from J, the gap between germline ends came to 7 bases. The CDR3 is 12 residues long. Germline lookup yields CDR1 MDHEN and CDR2 SYDVKM. CDR3 sequence reads: CASSLNDYGYTF. CDR3 bases: TGTGCCAGCAGTCTGAACGACTATGGCTACACCTTC.

This clonotype was detected ten times or more. The chain has TRBV19 and TRBJ2-7; D gene ambiguous. The germline CDR1 and CDR2 sequences are LNHDA and SQIVND (reference sequence). V lost 3 bases, J lost 4 bases, and 13 bases lay in between. This CDR3 spans 14 amino acids. CDR3 residues: CASSIRTGSYEQYF. The CDR3 DNA is TGTGCCAGTAGTATCCGGACGGGTTCGTACGAGCAGTACTTC.

This chain connects TRBV6-1 to TRBJ1-1; D gene unclear. Germline CDR1 MNHNS, CDR2 SASEGT. V lost 2 bases and J lost 1, with 8 bases in between. The CDR3 contains 14 residues. Here the CDR3 DNA reads TGTGCCAGCAGTGAACGGGTGACGAACACTGAAGCTTTCTTT. It translates to CASSERVTNTEAFF.

This clonotype showed up many times. The V and J genes are TRBV20-1 and TRBJ2-5; the D call may be TRBD1 or TRBD2 (5 bases each). CDR3 size: 15 residues. CDR1 DFQATT and CDR2 SNEGSKA come from the germline V gene (reference sequence). Trimming left V 2 bases short and J 2 bases short, with 15 bases between. The CDR3 nucleotides read TGCAGTGCTAGACGCCCGGGACGTTTACAAGAGACCCAGTACTTC. It encodes CSARRPGRLQETQYF.

This clonotype appeared many times. The chain carries TRBV28 and TRBJ2-3; 8 bases map to TRBD2. V lost 5 bases, J lost 5 bases, and 12 bases stayed unmatched. The CDR3 is made up of 16 amino acids. CDR1 is MDHEN and CDR2 is SYDVKM in the germline V gene. The CDR3 DNA is TGTGCCAGCAGTCCCCATATAGCGGGGTACAGAGATACGCAGTATTTT. Protein sequence: CASSPHIAGYRDTQYF.

In its sample, this clonotype was seen many times. The chain recombines TRBV28 with TRBJ2-7, with 7 nucleotides matching TRBD2. This CDR3 contains 15 residues. V was pared by 2 bases and J by 2 bases, with 6 bases of the junction left unmatched. Looked up from germline, CDR1 is MDHEN and CDR2 is SYDVKM. This chain's CDR3 is CASSLLAETPYEQYF. DNA for the CDR3: TGTGCCAGCAGTTTACTAGCGGAGACCCCCTACGAGCAGTACTTC. The variable domain in full, completed from reference TRBV28 and TRBJ2-7, reads DVKVTQSSRYLVKRTGEKVFLECVQDMDHENMFWYRQDPGLGLRLIYFSYDVKMKEKGDIPEGYSVSREKKERFSLILESASTNQTSMYLCASSLLAETPYEQYFGPGTRLTVT.

J is TRBJ2-2 and V is TRBV9; a weak D match, TRBD1 (6 bases). This CDR3 has 14 residues. The germline V and J ends were trimmed by 3 bases and 0 bases, with 6 bases remaining between them. Germline assignment: CDR1 SGDLS and CDR2 YYNGEE. The DNA for the CDR3 is TGTGCCAGCAGCGGACAGGCGAACACCGGGGAGCTGTTTTTT. Encoded protein: CASSGQANTGELFF.

This clonotype was picked up many times. This chain connects TRBV2 to TRBJ2-7; D unresolved. The CDR3 sequence is 13 residues long. The V gene's germline CDR1 is SNHLY and CDR2 FYNNEI. The ends were cut back, 7 bases at V and 2 bases at J, with 12 bases in the middle. The DNA for the CDR3 is TGTGCCAGCACCCCCCTAGACCCCTACGAGCAGTACTTC. This gives the protein CASTPLDPYEQYF.

This chain uses TRBV20-1 with TRBJ1-3, with a possible D match to TRBD1 (6 bases). V dropped 3 bases and J dropped 7 bases, with 16 bases sitting between them. The germline V gene has CDR1 DFQATT and CDR2 SNEGSKA (reference sequence). The CDR3 has 14 amino acids. CDR3 in DNA: TGCAGTGCTAGCCCGACAGGACGGGGGAACACCATATATTTT. It translates to CSASPTGRGNTIYF.

The table lists this clonotype with many counts. This sequence joins TRBV10-3 and TRBJ2-7; no clear D gene. The CDR3 runs 12 residues. The germline V gene has CDR1 ENHRY and CDR2 SYGVKD. The V end was cut by 3 bases, the J end by 7 bases, with 10 bases between. The CDR3, as DNA: TGTGCCATCAGTGAAATAGGGCAAGAGCAGTACTTC. Its protein product is CAISEIGQEQYF.

The chain employs TRBV9 and TRBJ2-2; 12 bases map to TRBD2. V shed 4 bases, J shed 4 bases, and the junction held 14 bases outside the gene matches. The CDR3 length is 19 residues. Germline V gene lookup returns CDR1 SGDLS and CDR2 YYNGEE. CDR3 residues: CASSPTSGSLRLGTGELFF. The CDR3 DNA follows: TGTGCCAGCAGCCCGACTAGCGGGAGCCTCCGGCTAGGCACCGGGGAGCTGTTTTTT.

This clonotype occurred many times. J is TRBJ2-3 and V is TRBV5-1, with 10 positions matching TRBD2. This CDR3 spans 18 amino acids. Germline assignment: CDR1 SGHRS and CDR2 YFSETQ. V gave up 1 base and J gave up 3 bases; unmatched junction bases: 11. CDR3 region: CASSLSLAGAVRTDTQYF. DNA of the CDR3: TGCGCCAGCAGCTTGTCCCTAGCGGGAGCGGTGCGGACAGATACGCAGTATTTT. Complete variable domain (other parts from reference TRBV5-1 and TRBJ2-3): KAGVTQTPRYLIKTRGQQVTLSCSPISGHRSVSWYQQTPGQGLQFLFEYFSETQRNKGNFPGRFSGRQFSNSRSEMNVSTLELGDSALYLCASSLSLAGAVRTDTQYFGPGTRLTVL.

This clonotype was seen ten or more times. J is TRBJ2-5 and V is TRBV10-2, with a possible D match to TRBD2 (6 bases). Germline V gene data show CDR1 as WSHSY and CDR2 as SAAADI. Trimming cost V 3 bases and J 5 bases, with 13 bases left between them. The CDR3 consists of 14 residues. The CDR3 coding sequence is TGCGCCAGCAGTGAATGGGTTGGAGGGGAGACCCAGTACTTC. Translation: CASSEWVGGETQYF.

This clonotype has a count of ten or more. The chain carries TRBV11-2 and TRBJ2-7, with 10 bases identical to TRBD2. V shed 4 bases and J 0 bases; nucleotides not matched to a gene: 6. This CDR3 spans 16 amino acids. CDR1 is SGHAT and CDR2 is FQNNGV in the germline V gene. Written as DNA, the CDR3 is TGTGCCAGCAGCTCCCCAACTAGCGGGAACTCCTACGAGCAGTACTTC. This codes for CASSSPTSGNSYEQYF.

In this sample, this clonotype turned up a few times. A junction boundary mismatches the germline segment, possibly from a read error. The chain couples TRBV5-1 to TRBJ1-4, with 7 bases matching TRBD1. CDR1 SGHRS and CDR2 YFSETQ come from the germline V gene. CDR3 size: 14 residues. CDR3 residues: CASSFGQENEKLFF. CDR3 bases: TGTGCCAGCAGCTTCGGACAGGAGAATGAAAAACTGTTTTTT.

This clonotype was detected a few times. The rearrangement links TRBV9 to TRBJ2-7; D might be TRBD2 (6 bases). CDR1 and CDR2 (germline): SGDLS, YYNGEE. Trimming took 0 bases from V and 0 from J, leaving 10 bases between them. The CDR3 has 15 residues. CDR3 residues: CASSVGLAASYEQYF. CDR3 nucleotide sequence: TGTGCCAGCAGCGTAGGATTAGCGGCCTCCTACGAGCAGTACTTC.